This TCR beta chain was identified during a study of OX40 agonist ivuxolimab in advanced cancers. At the level of the study: Having had anti-PD-1, anti-PD-L1 or anti-CTLA-4 therapy before was allowed, and about 42% had some. Three dose-escalation patients had partial responses: one with hepatocellular carcinoma and two with cutaneous melanoma.

Measured with immunoSEQ multiplex PCR; TCRdb has only the in-frame clones, and not every one. In the table there are tens of thousands of clones, 80% of which are singletons. Findings and limits, study-wide: Relative to CD4+, CD8+ T cells held more expanded clones on average. Blood T cells, both CD4+ and CD8+, expanded clonally by week 6 at 0.1 to 3.0 mg/kg.

The CDR3 has 14 amino acids. The trim removed 5 bases at V and 3 bases at J, leaving 6 bases unmatched. Per germline, CDR1 MNHNS and CDR2 SASEGT. On this clone itself: Its antigen is undetermined.

The TCR comes from an adult with an advanced solid tumor such as melanoma, head and neck, liver or kidney cancer. The specimen was CD4+ or CD8+ T cells sorted from blood, collected in a trial of the OX40 agonist ivuxolimab. The V and J genes are TRBV6-1 and TRBJ1-2; 7 bases match TRBD1. In DNA, the CDR3 is TGTGCCAGCAGTTTGACCGGGACAGACTATGGCTACACCTTC. Protein product: CASSLTGTDYGYTF.